This record concerns one TCR beta chain sequence. This may stem from a read error, because a much larger clone lies one nucleotide away. This sample was taken from a study of kidney transplant recipient with SARS-CoV-2 infection. TCRdb called the reads again in MiXCR, with one record for every CDR3 protein. The table records 200,000 to 300,000 distinct CDR3 sequences, 25% to 35% of them present only once. The V gene's germline CDR1 is SGHRS and CDR2 YFSETQ. V shed 0 bases and J shed 9 bases, with 19 bases lying between them. The CDR3 is 15 amino acids. The TCR sequence derives from a male patient younger than 45 who had COVID-19 and was a kidney transplant recipient. Some T cells may be graft donor cells. This chain joins TRBV5-1 and TRBJ2-7; the D is unclear. The sample here was a blood sample, taken at baseline and between days 110 and 120 from a kidney transplant recipient. The CDR3 DNA sequence: TGCGCCAGCAGCTTGGATTTAAGTCTAGTCCACGGGCAGTACTTC. It codes for CASSLDLSLVHGQYF.